The present T cell receptor (beta chain) was sequenced within a study of pediatric ulcerative colitis. Notes on the study in general: Compared with controls, ulcerative colitis showed greater blood-rectum clone sharing. Repertoires came from total lymphocyte DNA, so rare subsets like regulatory T cells may be missed. Rectal pinch biopsies may have included blood-derived T cells, especially in patients with overt colitis.

The J segment lost 4 bases and the V segment lost 5 bases, leaving 8 bases of the junction unmatched. The CDR3 runs to 16 residues. Germline V gives CDR1 SEHNR, CDR2 FQNEAQ (reference sequence). One to two pinch biopsies were taken from the rectum during colonoscopy. Comments on this clone: No antigen is known for it.

Data came from immunoSEQ multiplex PCR; TCRdb stores just in-frame clones and leaves some out. This sample yields some 50,000 clones, of which around 76% are seen a single time; around 3.5% belongs to the top ten. This clonotype originated in a girl aged 5-17 years with moderate ulcerative colitis. The sequenced sample consisted of gut tissue. The rearrangement links TRBV7-9 to TRBJ2-1; 10 bases align to TRBD2. CDR3 DNA sequence: TGTGCCAGCAGCCGGGGCGGACTAGCGGTGTACAATGAGCAGTTCTTC. Amino acid sequence: CASSRGGLAVYNEQFF.